The TCR beta chain under discussion was sequenced for a study of Graves' ophthalmopathy and Graves' hyperthyroidism. General observations from the study: Blood samples also showed most expanded thyroid clonotypes exceeding 0.001 frequency. For predicting ophthalmopathy progression, the model had more than 60% sensitivity and roughly 72% specificity. Discriminating ophthalmopathy from stable hyperthyroidism, a 13-signature model attained a sensitivity of 87.88% and a specificity of around 77%.

The CDR3 has 12 residues. Germline lookup yields CDR1 MDHEN and CDR2 SYDVKM. The V end was cut by 6 bases, the J end by 5 bases, with 11 bases between. Sampling over 8 ml of fresh peripheral blood provided the PBMCs. TCR beta CDR3 amplification used RNA transcripts. HTBI-primed first-round RT-PCR preceded second-round multiplex PCR. TCRdb reprocessed the multiplex PCR reads with MiXCR, giving one entry per CDR3 protein. The table records about 23,000 distinct CDR3 sequences, roughly 50% of them present only once. This clonotype has ten or more counts. What it binds is unknown. The receptor was derived from an adult woman with stable Graves' hyperthyroidism. The sequenced sample was peripheral blood. The chain couples TRBV28 to TRBJ2-7, with D possibly being TRBD1 (5 bases). In DNA, the CDR3 is TGTGCCAGCAGGCTAGGGGTCGACGAGCAGTACTTC. Protein: CASRLGVDEQYF.